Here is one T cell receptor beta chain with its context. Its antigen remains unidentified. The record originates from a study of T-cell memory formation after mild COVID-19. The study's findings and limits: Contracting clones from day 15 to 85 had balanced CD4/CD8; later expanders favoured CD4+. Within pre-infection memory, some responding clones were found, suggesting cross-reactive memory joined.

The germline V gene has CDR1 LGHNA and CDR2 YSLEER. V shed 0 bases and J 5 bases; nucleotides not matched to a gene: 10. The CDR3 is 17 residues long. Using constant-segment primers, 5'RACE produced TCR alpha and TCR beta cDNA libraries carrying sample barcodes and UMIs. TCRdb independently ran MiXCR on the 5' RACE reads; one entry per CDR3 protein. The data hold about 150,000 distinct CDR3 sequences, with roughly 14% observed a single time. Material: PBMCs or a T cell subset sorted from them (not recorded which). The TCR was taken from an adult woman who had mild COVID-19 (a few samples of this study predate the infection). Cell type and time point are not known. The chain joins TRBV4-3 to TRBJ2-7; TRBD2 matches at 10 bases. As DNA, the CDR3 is TGCGCCAGCAGCCAAGATCGAGCGGGAGGGCCTCTTAACGAGCAGTACTTC. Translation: CASSQDRAGGPLNEQYF.